This entry lists 28 T cell receptor beta chains sequenced from one sample in a study of T-cell reconstitution after alpha-beta-depleted transplantation in children. TCRbeta library construction was performed incorporating unique molecular identifiers. TCRdb re-analysed the PCR reads in MiXCR, keeping a single row per CDR3 protein. The sample yields fewer than 550,000 distinct CDR3 sequences, around 9.9% seen once. This specimen consisted of PBMCs from the stem cell graft donor, obtained from the stem cell graft. The receptors were gathered from a human donor who donated a stem cell graft to a child with acute myeloid leukemia.

The chain employs TRBV7-9 and TRBJ1-2; 8 bases match TRBD1. The germline CDR1 and CDR2 sequences are SEHNR and FQNEAQ (reference sequence). J lost 4 bases, V lost 3 bases, and 7 bases had no gene match. The CDR3 is 15 amino acids. The DNA of the CDR3 is TGTGCCAGCAGCTTCTCGGACAGGGTCAGCTATGGCTACACCTTC. Amino acid sequence: CASSFSDRVSYGYTF.

In this sample, this clonotype turned up many times. J is TRBJ2-5 and V is TRBV5-1; D unresolved. V was trimmed by 0 bases and J by 4 bases, leaving 13 bases between them. CDR1 SGHRS and CDR2 YFSETQ come from the germline V gene. The CDR3 totals 15 residues. The DNA for the CDR3 is TGCGCCAGCAGCTTGGCCGGCGGACCTCTAGAGACCCAGTACTTC. Amino acids: CASSLAGGPLETQYF.

In its sample, this clonotype was seen many times. V is TRBV25-1 and J is TRBJ1-2; D is unclear. V lost 6 bases, J lost 0 bases, and 14 bases lay in between. The germline gives CDR1 MGHDK, CDR2 SYGVNS. The CDR3 has 15 amino acids. The CDR3 DNA sequence: TGTGCCAGCAGCCCGCGGACGCCGGCTAACTATGGCTACACCTTC. This codes for CASSPRTPANYGYTF.

CDR3 sequence (DNA): TGTGCCAGCAGACGACAGGGTGGCGGTGAGCAGTTCTTC. Protein product: CASRRQGGGEQFF. This chain links TRBV7-9 with TRBJ2-1, with 7 bases fitting TRBD1. V was clipped by 6 bases and J by 9 bases; unmatched bases: 8. This CDR3 contains 13 residues. Germline V gene lookup returns CDR1 SEHNR and CDR2 FQNEAQ (reference sequence).

This clonotype was picked up a small number of times. The DNA of the CDR3 is TGTGCCAGCAGTTTAGGGGCAGGCTACTACACCTTC. It encodes CASSLGAGYYTF. V and J are TRBV12-3 or TRBV12-4 and TRBJ1-2; no definite D call. CDR3 size: 12 residues. With 1 base removed from V and 10 bases from J, the gap between germline ends came to 10 bases.

This clonotype was seen at least ten times. The CDR3 region has the DNA TGTGCCAGCAGCTGGACAGGGCTTAATTCACCCCTCCACTTT. Its translation is CASSWTGLNSPLHF. The V call is TRBV13, the J call TRBJ1-6, with 8 nucleotides matching TRBD1. Per germline, CDR1 PRHDT and CDR2 FYEKMQ (reference sequence). This CDR3 is built from 14 residues. The junction had 2 bases not matched to a gene; V was cut back by 4 bases and J by 6 bases.

This clonotype has only a few counts. J is TRBJ2-3 and V is TRBV7-2; 9 nucleotides align to TRBD2. The J segment lost 6 bases and the V segment lost 3 bases, leaving 4 bases of the junction unmatched. CDR3 length: 14 amino acids. The germline gives CDR1 SGHTA, CDR2 FQGNSA. The chain's CDR3 is CASSLGLARDTQYF. The CDR3 nucleotides read TGTGCCAGCAGCTTGGGACTAGCCAGGGATACGCAGTATTTT.

This clonotype was observed a handful of times. The rearrangement links TRBV18 to TRBJ2-6; D gene ambiguous. The length of the CDR3 is 19 residues. V gave up 0 bases and J gave up 0 bases, with 15 bases separating them. Germline V gene data show CDR1 as KGHSH and CDR2 as LQKENI. This CDR3 reads CASSPPWAEKLSGANVLTF. Here the CDR3 DNA reads TGTGCCAGCTCACCACCTTGGGCAGAGAAACTCTCTGGGGCCAACGTCCTGACTTTC.

The table lists this clonotype with a few counts. V and J are TRBV4-1 and TRBJ2-7; maybe TRBD1 (5 bases). V lost 1 base and J lost 3, with 13 bases in between. Per germline, CDR1 MGHRA and CDR2 YSYEKL. The CDR3 is 15 residues long. The DNA of the CDR3 is TGCGCCAGCAGCCAAGTCCAGGGTTACTACTACGAGCAGTACTTC. Translating gives CASSQVQGYYYEQYF.

This clonotype was seen repeatedly, ten times or more. The gene calls are TRBV5-1 and TRBJ1-4, with D tentatively TRBD1 (6 bases). V lost 1 base to trimming and J lost 4 bases, with 8 bases between them. Per the germline V gene, CDR1 is SGHRS and CDR2 is YFSETQ. This CDR3 has 14 amino acids. The DNA of the CDR3 is TGCGCCAGCAGCTTGTCAGGGGTTAATGAAAAACTGTTTTTT. Amino acid sequence: CASSLSGVNEKLFF.

The rearrangement uses TRBV20-1 and TRBJ1-2, with 11 bases matching TRBD1. The CDR3 runs 16 residues. Germline lookup yields CDR1 DFQATT and CDR2 SNEGSKA (reference sequence). Trimming at V came to 3 bases and at J to 1 base, leaving 7 bases not matched to a gene. The CDR3: CSASSRDRGSNYGYTF. The CDR3 nucleotides read TGCAGTGCTAGCTCCCGGGACAGGGGGAGTAACTATGGCTACACCTTC.

This clonotype was detected a few times. The chain couples TRBV5-1 to TRBJ1-2; D gene unclear. V gave up 3 bases and J gave up 5 bases, with 17 bases separating them. Germline values: CDR1 SGHRS, CDR2 YFSETQ. CDR3 length: 15 amino acids. CDR3 in amino acids: CASSWRASGAYGYTF. The CDR3 nucleotides are TGCGCCAGCAGCTGGAGGGCCTCAGGAGCATATGGCTACACCTTC.

This sequence joins TRBV20-1 and TRBJ2-4; 8 positions match TRBD1. The CDR3 has 12 amino acids. The V gene's germline CDR1 is DFQATT and CDR2 SNEGSKA (reference sequence). V shed 6 bases and J 9 bases; nucleotides not matched to a gene: 7. Here the CDR3 reads CSAKGQGGIQYF. CDR3 in DNA: TGCAGTGCCAAAGGACAGGGAGGCATTCAGTACTTC.

The chain joins TRBV12-3 or TRBV12-4 to TRBJ2-2; 10 bases map to TRBD1. V trimming: 5 bases; J trimming: 4 bases; junction bases outside the gene matches: 4. This CDR3 comprises 15 residues. Here the CDR3 DNA reads TGTGCCAGCAGTAACAGACAGGGGGCCACCGGGGAGCTGTTTTTT. Amino acid sequence: CASSNRQGATGELFF.

The V call is TRBV6-2 or TRBV6-3, the J call TRBJ1-1; TRBD1 matches 7 bases. Germline lookup yields CDR1 MNHEY and CDR2 SVGEGT. The trim removed 6 bases at V and 2 bases at J, leaving 6 bases unmatched. This CDR3 has 14 residues. This CDR3 reads CASSRDSPNTEAFF. In DNA form, the CDR3 reads TGTGCCAGCAGCCGGGACAGCCCAAACACTGAAGCTTTCTTT.

In this sample, this clonotype turned up a few times. The rearrangement joins TRBV5-6 to TRBJ2-4; TRBD2 aligns across 7 bases. The junction had 5 bases not matched to a gene; V was cut back by 1 base and J by 7 bases. The germline gives CDR1 SGHDT, CDR2 YYEEEE. The CDR3 extends over 14 amino acids. The CDR3 nucleotides are TGTGCCAGCAGCTTGCGGGGGGAGGTGAACATTCAGTACTTC. This gives the protein CASSLRGEVNIQYF. The full variable domain, rest sourced from reference TRBV5-6 and TRBJ2-4, is DAGVTQSPTHLIKTRGQQVTLRCSPKSGHDTVSWYQQALGQGPQFIFQYYEEEERQRGNFPDRFSGHQFPNYSSELNVNALLLGDSALYLCASSLRGEVNIQYFGAGTRLSVL.

V gene TRBV6-1 combines with J gene TRBJ2-1; 10 nucleotides match TRBD2. The CDR3 is made up of 15 amino acids. Looked up from germline, CDR1 is MNHNS and CDR2 is SASEGT. After removal of 2 bases from V and 3 bases from J, the junction contained 1 base not matched to a gene. Here the CDR3 reads CASSESSGSYNEQFF. The DNA of the CDR3 is TGTGCCAGCAGTGAATCTAGCGGGAGCTACAATGAGCAGTTCTTC.

A few counts support this clonotype. The chain uses TRBV9 and TRBJ2-1; 8 positions match TRBD2. Per germline, CDR1 SGDLS and CDR2 YYNGEE. The trim removed 2 bases at V and 7 bases at J, leaving 8 bases unmatched. The CDR3 length is 15 residues. CDR3 in DNA: TGTGCCAGCAGCGTCACCTCCCTAGCGGGTAATGAGCAGTTCTTC. It yields the protein CASSVTSLAGNEQFF.

This clonotype occurred a few times. CDR3 nucleotide sequence: TGTGCCAGCAGCTTGTCTTTACAGGGTGGCGAGCAGTACTTC. Residues: CASSLSLQGGEQYF. This chain joins TRBV5-5 and TRBJ2-7, with TRBD1 as a possible D gene (6 bases). V was pared by 1 base and J by 6 bases, with 14 bases between. CDR1 SGHKS and CDR2 YYEKEE come from the germline V gene (reference sequence). The CDR3 totals 14 residues.

This clonotype was seen a handful of times. This chain uses TRBV5-1 with TRBJ2-7; TRBD1 aligns across 9 bases. The CDR3 loop spans 14 amino acids. The germline V gene encodes CDR1 SGHRS and CDR2 YFSETQ. Trimming took 3 bases from V and 4 from J; bases not matched to a gene: 5. CDR3 protein: CASSSGTGRYEQYV. The CDR3 DNA is TGCGCCAGCAGCTCCGGGACAGGGAGATACGAGCAGTACGTC.

The chain employs TRBV10-3 and TRBJ1-5, with TRBD1 identical over 7 bases. This CDR3 has 14 residues. Trimming took 4 bases from V and 1 from J; bases not matched to a gene: 1. From germline, CDR1 is ENHRY and CDR2 SYGVKD. The CDR3 sequence: CAISATGSNQPQHF. The CDR3 region has the DNA TGTGCCATCAGTGCGACAGGGAGCAATCAGCCCCAGCATTTT.

This clonotype turned up a few times. The chain's CDR3 is CASSLERGVRETQYF. CDR3 DNA sequence: TGTGCCAGCAGCTTAGAGCGGGGGGTTCGAGAGACCCAGTACTTC. The V gene is TRBV7-2, the J gene TRBJ2-5; 9 bases align to TRBD2. The V gene's germline CDR1 is SGHTA and CDR2 FQGNSA. V lost 1 base, J lost 4 bases, and 4 bases stayed unmatched. There are 15 residues in the CDR3. Based on the CDR3 plus reference TRBV7-2 and TRBJ2-5, the full variable domain is GAGVSQSPSNKVTEKGKDVELRCDPISGHTALYWYRQSLGQGLEFLIYFQGNSAPDKSGLPSDRFSAERTGGSVSTLTIQRTQQEDSAVYLCASSLERGVRETQYFGPGTRLLVL.

This chain connects TRBV4-1 to TRBJ1-3, with D unresolved. Trimming took 2 bases from V and 0 from J, leaving 14 bases between them. CDR3 size: 17 residues. Germline CDR1 reads MGHRA; CDR2 reads YSYEKL. Written as DNA, the CDR3 is TGCGCCAGCAGCCAATTCGCACAGTCTTCCTCTGGAAACACCATATATTTT. It encodes CASSQFAQSSSGNTIYF.

The chain carries TRBV29-1 and TRBJ2-5; D ambiguous. This CDR3 region has 11 residues. CDR1 SQVTM and CDR2 ANQGSEA come from the germline V gene. The V and J ends lost 1 base and 9 bases respectively, with 9 bases between them. CDR3 DNA: TGCAGCGTTGAAGTCGGAGATCCCCAGTACTTC. Translated: CSVEVGDPQYF. Full variable domain (rest looked up from reference TRBV29-1 and TRBJ2-5): SAVISQKPSRDICQRGTSLTIQCQVDSQVTMMFWYRQQPGQSLTLIATANQGSEATYESGFVIDKFPISRPNLTFSTLTVSNMSPEDSSIYLCSVEVGDPQYFGPGTRLLVL.

This clonotype has a handful of counts. The chain carries TRBV4-1 and TRBJ2-3; 10 bases fit TRBD2. Germline CDR1 and CDR2: MGHRA and YSYEKL. Trimming cost V 4 bases and J 3 bases; bases outside gene matches: 10. CDR3 length: 17 residues. The CDR3 loop is CASSRELAGKATDTQYF. The CDR3 coding sequence is TGCGCCAGCAGCCGAGAACTAGCGGGAAAGGCGACAGATACGCAGTATTTT.

The genes are TRBV5-1 and TRBJ1-5; a possible D gene is TRBD1 (5 bases). Trimming took off 0 bases at V and 6 bases at J, with 10 bases between the two ends. The CDR3 runs 14 residues. The germline CDR1 and CDR2 sequences are SGHRS and YFSETQ. The CDR3 is CASSLEGAAQPQHF. CDR3 sequence (DNA): TGCGCCAGCAGCTTGGAAGGGGCGGCTCAGCCCCAGCATTTT.

There are a few counts of this clonotype. CDR3 coding DNA: TGCAGCGTGGTTAGACAGGGCAGCTATGGCTACACCTTC. It encodes CSVVRQGSYGYTF. The chain combines TRBV29-1 with TRBJ1-2; TRBD1 matches 7 bases. CDR1 is SQVTM, CDR2 ANQGSEA, per germline. This CDR3 comprises 13 residues. The junction had 8 bases not matched to a gene; V was cut back by 6 bases and J by 4 bases.

This clonotype has a handful of counts. The rearrangement uses TRBV5-1 and TRBJ2-3; D is unclear. Germline V lookup: CDR1 SGHRS, CDR2 YFSETQ. The ends were cut back, 0 bases at V and 2 bases at J, with 13 bases in the middle. The CDR3 consists of 16 residues. CDR3 protein: CASSLGASRATDTQYF. As DNA, the CDR3 is TGCGCCAGCAGCTTGGGGGCCAGTCGGGCCACAGATACGCAGTATTTT.